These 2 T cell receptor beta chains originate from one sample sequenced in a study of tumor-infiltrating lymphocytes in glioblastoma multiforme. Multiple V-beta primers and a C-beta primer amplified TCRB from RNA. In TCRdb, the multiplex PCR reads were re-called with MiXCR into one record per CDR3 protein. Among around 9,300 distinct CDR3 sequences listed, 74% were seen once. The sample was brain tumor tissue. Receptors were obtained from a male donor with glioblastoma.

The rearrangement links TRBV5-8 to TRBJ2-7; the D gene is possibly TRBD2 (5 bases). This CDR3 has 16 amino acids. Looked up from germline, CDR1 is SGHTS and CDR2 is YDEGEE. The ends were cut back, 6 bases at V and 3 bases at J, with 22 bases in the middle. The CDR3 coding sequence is TGTGCCAGCAAGAACCTACTAGTCGGTGGACTCTACGAGCAGTACTTC. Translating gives CASKNLLVGGLYEQYF.

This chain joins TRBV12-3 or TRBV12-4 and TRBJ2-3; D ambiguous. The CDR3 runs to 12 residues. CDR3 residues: CVSSFPGDTQYF. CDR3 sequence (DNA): TGTGTTAGCAGTTTTCCCGGAGATACGCAGTATTTT.